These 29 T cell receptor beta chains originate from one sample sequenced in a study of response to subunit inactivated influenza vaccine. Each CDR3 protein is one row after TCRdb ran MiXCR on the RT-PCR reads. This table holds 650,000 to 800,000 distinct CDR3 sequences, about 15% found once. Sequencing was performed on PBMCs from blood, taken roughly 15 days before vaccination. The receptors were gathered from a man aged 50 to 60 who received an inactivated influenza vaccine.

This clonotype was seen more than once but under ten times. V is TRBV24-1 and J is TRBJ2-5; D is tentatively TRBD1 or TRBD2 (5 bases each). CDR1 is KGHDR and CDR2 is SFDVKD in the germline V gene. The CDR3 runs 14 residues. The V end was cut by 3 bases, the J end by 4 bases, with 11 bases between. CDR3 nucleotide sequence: TGTGCCACCAGTGATCCGGGACCCTCAGAGACCCAGTACTTC. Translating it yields CATSDPGPSETQYF.

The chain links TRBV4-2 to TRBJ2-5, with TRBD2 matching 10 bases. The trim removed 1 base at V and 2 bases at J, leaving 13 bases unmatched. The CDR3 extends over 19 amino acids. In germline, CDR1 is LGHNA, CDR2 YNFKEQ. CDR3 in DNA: TGTGCCAGCAGCCAAGTTGTGAGCGGGGGGGCCTTGGGACAAGAGACCCAGTACTTC. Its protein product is CASSQVVSGGALGQETQYF.

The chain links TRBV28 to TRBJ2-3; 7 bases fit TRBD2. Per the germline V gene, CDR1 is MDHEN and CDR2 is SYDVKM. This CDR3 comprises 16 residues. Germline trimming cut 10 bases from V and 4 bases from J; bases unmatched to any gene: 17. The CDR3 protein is CATLSREPSTADTQYF. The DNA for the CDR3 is TGTGCCACCTTGTCGCGGGAGCCCTCCACCGCAGATACGCAGTATTTT.

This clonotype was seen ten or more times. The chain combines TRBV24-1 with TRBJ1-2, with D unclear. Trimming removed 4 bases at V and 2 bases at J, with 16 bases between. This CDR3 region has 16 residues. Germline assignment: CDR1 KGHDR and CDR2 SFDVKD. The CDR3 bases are TGTGCCACCAGTGACCATCGTCAGGCCGGCAACTATGGCTACACCTTC. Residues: CATSDHRQAGNYGYTF.

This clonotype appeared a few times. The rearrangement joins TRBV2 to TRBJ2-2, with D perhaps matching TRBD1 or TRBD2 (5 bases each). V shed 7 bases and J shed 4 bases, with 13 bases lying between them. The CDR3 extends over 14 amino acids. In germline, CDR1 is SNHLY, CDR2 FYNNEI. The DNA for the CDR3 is TGTGCCAGCAATATCCGGGACCCCACCGGGGAGCTGTTTTTT. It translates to CASNIRDPTGELFF. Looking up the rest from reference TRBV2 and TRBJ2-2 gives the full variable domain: EPEVTQTPSHQVTQMGQEVILRCVPISNHLYFYWYRQILGQKVEFLVSFYNNEISEKSEIFDDQFSVERPDGSNFTLKIRSTKLEDSAMYFCASNIRDPTGELFFGEGSRLTVL.

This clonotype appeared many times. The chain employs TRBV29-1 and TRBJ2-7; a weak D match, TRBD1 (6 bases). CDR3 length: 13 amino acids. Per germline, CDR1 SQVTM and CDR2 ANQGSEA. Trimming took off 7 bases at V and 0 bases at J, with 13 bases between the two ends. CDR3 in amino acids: CSARDKSSYEQYF. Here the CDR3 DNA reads TGCAGCGCTAGGGACAAGAGCTCCTACGAGCAGTACTTC.

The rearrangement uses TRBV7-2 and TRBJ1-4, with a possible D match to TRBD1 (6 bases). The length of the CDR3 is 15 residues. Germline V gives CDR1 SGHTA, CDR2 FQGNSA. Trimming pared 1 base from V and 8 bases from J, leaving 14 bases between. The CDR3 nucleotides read TGTGCCAGCAGCTTAGTCACAGGGTGGGAAGAAAAACTGTTTTTT. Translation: CASSLVTGWEEKLFF.

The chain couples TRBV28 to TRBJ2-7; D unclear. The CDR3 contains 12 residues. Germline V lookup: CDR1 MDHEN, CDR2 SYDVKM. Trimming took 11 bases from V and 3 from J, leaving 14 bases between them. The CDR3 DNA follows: TGTGCCGTTTTAGGCTCTCTCTACGAGCAGTACTTC. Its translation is CAVLGSLYEQYF.

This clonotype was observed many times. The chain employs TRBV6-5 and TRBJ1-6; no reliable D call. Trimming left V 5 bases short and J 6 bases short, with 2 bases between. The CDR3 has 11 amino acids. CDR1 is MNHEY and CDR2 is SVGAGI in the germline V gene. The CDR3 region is CASSSNSPLHF. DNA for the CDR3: TGTGCCAGCAGTAGTAATTCACCCCTCCACTTT.

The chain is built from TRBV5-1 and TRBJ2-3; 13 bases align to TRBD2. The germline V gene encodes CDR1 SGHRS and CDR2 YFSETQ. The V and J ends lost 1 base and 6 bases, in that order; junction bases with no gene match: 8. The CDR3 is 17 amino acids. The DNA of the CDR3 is TGCGCCAGCAGCTTGTCCTGGACTAGCGGGAGCTGGGATACGCAGTATTTT. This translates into CASSLSWTSGSWDTQYF.

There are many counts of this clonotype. CDR3 region: CASSSRGGGNQPQHF. The CDR3 DNA reads TGTGCCAGCAGTTCCAGAGGGGGCGGAAATCAGCCCCAGCATTTT. The rearrangement links TRBV12-3 or TRBV12-4 to TRBJ1-5, with 7 bases matching TRBD1. With 4 bases clipped from V and 4 bases from J, the junction kept 7 bases outside the gene matches. The CDR3 covers 15 residues.

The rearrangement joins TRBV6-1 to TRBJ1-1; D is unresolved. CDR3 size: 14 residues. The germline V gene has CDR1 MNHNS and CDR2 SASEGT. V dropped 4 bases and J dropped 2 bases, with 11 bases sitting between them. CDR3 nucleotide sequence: TGTGCCAGCAGTGGAGGGTTTGTCAACACTGAAGCTTTCTTT. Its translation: CASSGGFVNTEAFF.

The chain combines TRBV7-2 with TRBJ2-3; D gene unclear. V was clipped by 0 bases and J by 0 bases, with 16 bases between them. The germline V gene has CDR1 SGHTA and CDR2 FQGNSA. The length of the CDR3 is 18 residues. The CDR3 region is CASSLAPLNPTSTDTQYF. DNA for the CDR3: TGTGCCAGCAGCTTAGCGCCTCTGAACCCGACTAGCACAGATACGCAGTATTTT.

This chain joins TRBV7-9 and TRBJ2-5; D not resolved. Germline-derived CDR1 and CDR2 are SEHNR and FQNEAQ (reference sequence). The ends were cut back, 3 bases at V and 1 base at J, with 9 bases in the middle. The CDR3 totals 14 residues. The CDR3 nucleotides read TGTGCCAGCAGCTTGAGTGGGATCCAAGAGACCCAGTACTTC. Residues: CASSLSGIQETQYF.

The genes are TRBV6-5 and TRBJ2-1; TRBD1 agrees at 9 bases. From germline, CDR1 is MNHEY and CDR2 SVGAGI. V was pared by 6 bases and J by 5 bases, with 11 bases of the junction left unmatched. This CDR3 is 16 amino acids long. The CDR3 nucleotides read TGTGCCAGCAGCTATGGTAGACAGGGGGGTAACAATGAGCAGTTCTTC. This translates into CASSYGRQGGNNEQFF.

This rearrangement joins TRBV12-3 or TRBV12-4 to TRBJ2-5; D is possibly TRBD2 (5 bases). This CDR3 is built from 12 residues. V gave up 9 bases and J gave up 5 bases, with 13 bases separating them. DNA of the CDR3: TGTGCCAGAAGACGGGATGAGGAGACCCAGTACTTC. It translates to CARRRDEETQYF.

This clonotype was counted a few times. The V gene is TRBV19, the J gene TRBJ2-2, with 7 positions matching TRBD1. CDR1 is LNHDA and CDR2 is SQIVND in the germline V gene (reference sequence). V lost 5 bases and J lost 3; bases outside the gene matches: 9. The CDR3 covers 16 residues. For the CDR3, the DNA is TGTGCCAGTAGTTTCCGGACAGGAATTGACACCGGGGAGCTGTTTTTT. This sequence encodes CASSFRTGIDTGELFF.

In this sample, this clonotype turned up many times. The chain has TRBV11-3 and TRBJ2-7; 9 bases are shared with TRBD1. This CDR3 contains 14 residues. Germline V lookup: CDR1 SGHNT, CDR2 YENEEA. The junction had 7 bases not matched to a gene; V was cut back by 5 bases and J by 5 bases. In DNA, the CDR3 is TGTGCCAGCAGCGTCATAGGGACAGGGCACGAGCAGTACTTC. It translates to CASSVIGTGHEQYF.

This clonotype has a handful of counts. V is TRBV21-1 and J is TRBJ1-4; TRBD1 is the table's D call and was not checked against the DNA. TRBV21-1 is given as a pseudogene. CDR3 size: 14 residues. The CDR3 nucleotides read TGTGCCAGCAGCAATGGACAGGGTGGGGAAAAACTGTTTTTT. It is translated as CASSNGQGGEKLFF.

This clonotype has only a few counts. Here the CDR3 reads CASSGGRGTDTQYF. The DNA for the CDR3 is TGTGCCAGCAGTGGGGGCAGGGGCACAGATACGCAGTATTTT. The J gene is TRBJ2-3, the V gene TRBV2; D may be TRBD1 (5 bases). The germline V gene encodes CDR1 SNHLY and CDR2 FYNNEI. The CDR3 is 14 residues long. V dropped 4 bases and J dropped 1 base, with 9 bases sitting between them.

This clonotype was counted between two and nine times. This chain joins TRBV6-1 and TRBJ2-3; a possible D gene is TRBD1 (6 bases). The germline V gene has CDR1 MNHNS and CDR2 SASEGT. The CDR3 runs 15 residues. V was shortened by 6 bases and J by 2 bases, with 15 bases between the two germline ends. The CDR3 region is CASSTGTPFTDTQYF. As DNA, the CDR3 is TGTGCCAGCAGCACAGGGACCCCTTTCACAGATACGCAGTATTTT.

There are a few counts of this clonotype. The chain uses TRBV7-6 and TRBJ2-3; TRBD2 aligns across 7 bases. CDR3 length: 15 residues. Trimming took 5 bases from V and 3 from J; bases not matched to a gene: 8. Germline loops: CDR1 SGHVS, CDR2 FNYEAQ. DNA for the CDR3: TGTGCCAGCAGCCAACAACTGGGGGGGACAGATACGCAGTATTTT. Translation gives CASSQQLGGTDTQYF.

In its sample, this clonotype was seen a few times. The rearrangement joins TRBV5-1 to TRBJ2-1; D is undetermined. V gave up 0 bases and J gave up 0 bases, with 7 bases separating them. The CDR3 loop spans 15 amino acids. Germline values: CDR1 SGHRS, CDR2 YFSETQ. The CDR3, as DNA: TGCGCCAGCAGCTTGGAACCAAACTCCTACAATGAGCAGTTCTTC. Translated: CASSLEPNSYNEQFF.

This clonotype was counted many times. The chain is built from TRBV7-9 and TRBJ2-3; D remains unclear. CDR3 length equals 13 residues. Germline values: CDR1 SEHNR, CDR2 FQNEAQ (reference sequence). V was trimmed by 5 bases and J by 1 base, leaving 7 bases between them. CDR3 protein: CASSQPGTDTQYF. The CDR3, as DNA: TGTGCCAGCAGCCAGCCCGGCACAGATACGCAGTATTTT.

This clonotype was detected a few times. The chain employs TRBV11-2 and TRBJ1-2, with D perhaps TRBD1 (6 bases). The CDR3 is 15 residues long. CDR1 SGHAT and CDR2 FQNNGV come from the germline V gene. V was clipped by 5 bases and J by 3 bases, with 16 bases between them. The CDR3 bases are TGTGCCAGCAGCAGATGGACAGATCATGACTATGGCTACACCTTC. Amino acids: CASSRWTDHDYGYTF.

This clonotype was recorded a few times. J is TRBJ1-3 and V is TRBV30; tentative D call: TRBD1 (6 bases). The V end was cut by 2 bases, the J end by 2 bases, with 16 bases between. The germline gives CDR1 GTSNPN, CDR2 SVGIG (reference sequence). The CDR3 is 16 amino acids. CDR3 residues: CAWSTIGGTPGNTIYF. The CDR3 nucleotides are TGTGCCTGGAGTACAATTGGCGGGACACCTGGAAACACCATATATTTT.

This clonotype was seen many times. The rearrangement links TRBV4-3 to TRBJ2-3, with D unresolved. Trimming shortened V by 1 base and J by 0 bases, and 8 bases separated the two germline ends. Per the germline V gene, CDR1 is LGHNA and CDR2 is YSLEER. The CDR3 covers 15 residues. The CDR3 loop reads CASSQAGSSTDTQYF. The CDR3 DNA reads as TGCGCCAGCAGCCAAGCAGGATCTAGCACAGATACGCAGTATTTT.

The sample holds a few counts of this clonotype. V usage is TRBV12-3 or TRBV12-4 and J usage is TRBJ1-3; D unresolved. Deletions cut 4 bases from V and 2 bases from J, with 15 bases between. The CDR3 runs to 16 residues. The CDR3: CASSSSGLAAGNTIYF. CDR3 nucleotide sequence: TGTGCCAGCAGTTCGTCCGGGTTAGCCGCTGGAAACACCATATATTTT.

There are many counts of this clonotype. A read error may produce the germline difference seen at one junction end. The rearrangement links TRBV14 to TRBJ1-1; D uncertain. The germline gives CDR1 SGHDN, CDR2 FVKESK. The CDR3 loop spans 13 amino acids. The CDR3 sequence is CASSRSLNTEAFF. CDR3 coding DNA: TGTGCTAGCAGTCGAAGTTTGAACACTGAAGCTTTCTTT.